These T cell receptor beta chains were read from a single sample in a study of metastatic and nonmetastatic thyroid tumors. TCRdb re-called the PCR reads via MiXCR. The sample consists of 50,000 to 60,000 clones, under 20% of them appearing once. The source material was blood. The receptors come from a female donor with papillary thyroid cancer or a benign thyroid nodule (not recorded which). Some clones in this sample may be carry-over from other donors' samples. The CDR3 runs from the conserved cysteine through the conserved F or W. D genes are given only for firm matches. Size is omitted from some rows. Given values are once, few, many or a class for expanded clones.

NA	TRBV5-5	TRBJ2-7	many	TGTGCCAGCAGCCTGGACGGGTACTACGAGCAGTACTTC	CASSLDGYYEQYF
TRBD1	TRBV4-2	TRBJ1-2	many	TGTGCCAGCAGCGCTTCCCGGGACAGGGGGCGCGTGGGCTACACCTTC	CASSASRDRGRVGYTF
TRBD1	TRBV6-1	TRBJ1-2	few	TGTGCCAGCAACGGACAGGGGGGGTCCTATTGCTACACCTTC	CASNGQGGSYCYTF
NA	TRBV6-5	TRBJ1-2	many	TGTGCCAGCAGTTACTCGGGGGCAGATGGCTACACCTTC	CASSYSGADGYTF
TRBD2	TRBV5-1	TRBJ2-3	many	TGCGCCAGCAGCCCTGGACTAGCGGGAGTTGTAGATACGCAGTATTTT	CASSPGLAGVVDTQYF
NA	TRBV28	TRBJ1-3	medium-sized	TGTGCCAGCCTAGGTAGGGGTTCTGGAAACACCATATATTTT	CASLGRGSGNTIYF
TRBD2	TRBV7-2	TRBJ2-5	many	TGTGCCAGCAGCTACGGACTAGCGGGAGGGTACCAAGAGACCCAGTACTTC	CASSYGLAGGYQETQYF
TRBD1	TRBV9	TRBJ2-1	many	TGTGCCAGCACGCGAAGGGATAGACAGGGGGCGTACAATGAGCAGTTCTTC	CASTRRDRQGAYNEQFF
NA	TRBV2	TRBJ2-7	many	TGTACCAGCAGTGAGACAGCGAGCGCAGGCCAGTACTTC	CTSSETASAGQYF
NA	TRBV20-1	TRBJ2-3	many	TGCAGTGCCGAGAAGGGGCTGAGAGATACGCAGTATTTT	CSAEKGLRDTQYF
NA	TRBV2	TRBJ2-3	many	TGTGCCAGCAGTGCACAGCTACTCACAGATACGCAGTATTTT	CASSAQLLTDTQYF
TRBD1	TRBV28	TRBJ1-5	NA	TGTGCCAGCAGTCGTGCAGGGGGTCAGCCCCAGCATTTT	CASSRAGGQPQHF
TRBD2	TRBV7-8	TRBJ2-5	NA	TGTGCCAGCAGCTACCTGACTAGCGGGAATCAAGAGACCCAGTACTTC	CASSYLTSGNQETQYF
NA	TRBV7-9	TRBJ2-3	NA	TGTGCCAGCAGCCCCGAGGTCGGGATTGATACTCAGTATTTT	CASSPEVGIDTQYF
NA	TRBV6-1	TRBJ1-1	many	TGTGCCAGCAGTGAAGCCTTGACAGGAGGGAGGACTGAAGCTTTCTTT	CASSEALTGGRTEAFF
NA	TRBV15	TRBJ2-2	once	TGTGCCACCAGCCCCTTAAACAGAGAGGACGGGGAGCCGTTTTTT	CATSPLNREDGEPFF
TRBD1	TRBV28	TRBJ2-1	few	TGCGCCAACAGTATAAGCACCGGACAGGGGTCTTCCTACAATGAGCAGTTCTTC	CANSISTGQGSSYNEQFF
NA	TRBV13	TRBJ1-3	many	TGTGCCAGCAGCTTGAAGGGACCCTTCTCTGGAAACACCATATATTTT	CASSLKGPFSGNTIYF
NA	TRBV5-8	TRBJ1-2	many	TGTGCCAGCAGCCCGAACGAGAGAACCTATGGCTACACCTTC	CASSPNERTYGYTF
NA	TRBV2	TRBJ2-7	medium-sized	TGTGCCAGCAGTGAGGGTGACAGCCTATACGAGCAGTACTTC	CASSEGDSLYEQYF
NA	TRBV28	TRBJ1-2	few	TGTGCCAGCTCTTCACAGGGTCGGCCGTATGGCTACACCTTC	CASSSQGRPYGYTF
NA	TRBV10-2	TRBJ1-5	NA	TGCGCCAGCACTGAGTCAGACAGTGGTACGGATCAGCCCCAGCATTTT	CASTESDSGTDQPQHF
TRBD1	TRBV20-1	TRBJ1-5	many	TGCAGTGCCGCAGGGGGCAGTCAGCCCCAGCATTTT	CSAAGGSQPQHF
TRBD1	TRBV6-1	TRBJ2-3	few	TGTGCCAGCAGTTTCAGGACAGGAAGAACAGATACGCAGTATTTT	CASSFRTGRTDTQYF
TRBD1	TRBV6-5	TRBJ1-4	many	TGTGCCAGCAGTTACTCGGGCACAGGGGGAATTGGTGAAAAACTGTTTTTT	CASSYSGTGGIGEKLFF
NA	TRBV20-1	TRBJ2-7	NA	TGCAGTGCTAACCTCCCCACTAGCACCCCCTACGAGCAGTACTTC	CSANLPTSTPYEQYF
NA	TRBV20-1	TRBJ1-6	few	TGCAGTGCTAGGGGAACAGGGTGGGGATCACCCCTCCACTTT	CSARGTGWGSPLHF
TRBD2	TRBV28	TRBJ2-3	many	TGTGCCAGCAGCAGCGGGGGGAACACAGATACGCAGTATTTT	CASSSGGNTDTQYF
NA	TRBV7-9	TRBJ1-6	NA	TGTGCCAGCAGCCATTCAGTGTCCCATTCACCCCTCCACTTT	CASSHSVSHSPLHF
NA	TRBV12-3/TRBV12-4	TRBJ2-7	many	TGTGCCAGCAGTTTATTTGCGGCCACCTACGAGCAGTACTTC	CASSLFAATYEQYF
NA	TRBV28	TRBJ1-5	many	TGTGCCAGCTTCGGGGGGCACCAGCCCCAGCATTTT	CASFGGHQPQHF
NA	TRBV5-1	TRBJ2-7	NA	TGCGCCAGCAGCTTAGGCTCTAGCTCCTACGAGCAGTACTTC	CASSLGSSSYEQYF
TRBD2	TRBV2	TRBJ2-1	NA	TGTGCCAGCAGGGGGGCCCGGACCGGGACTAGTGTCAATGAGCAGTTCTTC	CASRGARTGTSVNEQFF
TRBD2	TRBV4-3	TRBJ2-7	few	TGCGCCAGCAGCCCCAACGAGGTACTAGCGGGAGCGCACTACGAGCAGTACTTC	CASSPNEVLAGAHYEQYF
TRBD2	TRBV9	TRBJ2-7	medium-sized	TGTGCCAGCAGCGTAGGCGGGGGGCTCAACGAGCAGTACTTC	CASSVGGGLNEQYF
TRBD2	TRBV20-1	TRBJ2-1	NA	TGCAGTGCTAGAGGGTGGTCTAGCGGGAGTAGAAATGAGCAGTTCTTC	CSARGWSSGSRNEQFF
NA	TRBV28	TRBJ1-3	medium-sized	TGTGCCAGCAGTTTTGAGGGATTAGGCTCTGGAAACACCATATATTTT	CASSFEGLGSGNTIYF
NA	TRBV6-5	TRBJ2-7	many	TGTGCCAGCAGTTACTCGTTTAAAGGCAGGGGAGAGCAGTACTTC	CASSYSFKGRGEQYF
TRBD2	TRBV20-1	TRBJ2-7	many	TGCAGTGCTAGAGATCCGTTAGCGGGAGAGAGGGAGCTGTACTTC	CSARDPLAGERELYF
NA	TRBV28	TRBJ1-1	many	TGTGCCAGCAGTCCACCACAGGGTTGGGCTGAAGCTTTCTTT	CASSPPQGWAEAFF
TRBD1	TRBV18	TRBJ2-7	many	TGTGCCAGCTCACCAGACAGGGGGCCGGATGAGCAGTACTTC	CASSPDRGPDEQYF
NA	TRBV10-3	TRBJ2-1	few	TGTGCCATCGCGTCGGACAATGAGCAGTTCTTC	CAIASDNEQFF
TRBD1	TRBV7-8	TRBJ2-1	NA	TGTGCCAGCAGCCCTCTAGGGGGACAGGGGGCCTACAATGAGCAGTTCTTC	CASSPLGGQGAYNEQFF